This T cell receptor beta chain was recorded in a study of Tregs in tolerant kidney transplant recipients. Assay used: immunoSEQ multiplex PCR; TCRdb lists only in-frame clones, some missing. This sample lists 9,900 or so clones; its ten largest clones have roughly a quarter. As for this clone: Its matching antigen is unknown. The read ends 3 residues early relative to the CDR3; the germline J gene fills the gap.

Recipients received nonmyeloablative bone marrow transplants from related graft donors, with transient mixed chimerism. The CDR3 is made up of 16 amino acids. CDR1 is SGHRS, CDR2 YFSETQ, per germline. After removal of 4 bases from V and 5 bases from J, the junction contained 12 bases not matched to a gene. Whole-study results and caveats: Validation in larger populations is needed because few patients were studied. Donor-specific Treg expansion exceeded global Treg expansion in tolerant patients, suggesting antigen drive. Activated donor B cell expansion appeared to reveal the most relevant donor-specific TCRbeta repertoire. Some patients' samples used different primers over time, so nucleotide sequences weren't comparable.

This specimen consisted of CD8+ T cells from blood (PBMCs), obtained 24 months after the transplant. This sequence was found in a human patient who received a combined kidney and bone marrow transplant. Some of the T cells might come from the graft donor. This chain links TRBV5-1 with TRBJ2-3, with 8 bases fitting TRBD2. The sequenced part of the CDR3 DNA is TGCGCCAGCAGCACCAGAGGAGCGGGAGTACAAGATACG. This codes for CASSTRGAGVQDT. In full, the CDR3 reads CASSTRGAGVQDTQYF.